The T cell receptor (beta chain) under discussion was sequenced for a study of T-cell reconstitution after alpha-beta-depleted transplantation in children. Unique molecular identifiers were incorporated when the TCRbeta library was constructed. Each CDR3 protein gets one entry after TCRdb re-called the PCR reads with MiXCR. The data contain 350,000 to 500,000 distinct CDR3 sequences, roughly 43% of them singletons. The source is a girl aged 2 to 10 with aplastic anemia, due to receive a stem cell transplant. The specimen comprised PBMCs, sampled before TCRalphabeta/CD19-depleted stem cell transplant.

The CDR3: CSAIWAGYEQYF. Here the CDR3 DNA reads TGCAGTGCCATCTGGGCAGGCTACGAGCAGTACTTC. This rearrangement joins TRBV20-1 to TRBJ2-7; D not resolved. Trimming left V 6 bases short and J 3 bases short, with 12 bases between. Germline CDR1 and CDR2: DFQATT and SNEGSKA (reference sequence). The CDR3 contains 12 residues.